The entry below gives a single TCR beta chain sequence along with its context. Antigen specificity is unknown. Germline CDR1 reads DFQATT; CDR2 reads SNEGSKA (reference sequence). The length of the CDR3 is 12 residues. Trimming shortened V by 6 bases and J by 10 bases, and 13 bases separated the two germline ends. The entry originates in a study of identical twins. Broader study findings: The study found excess low generation probability among twin-shared out-of-frame alpha sequences. Rather than following the same donors, the conclusions depended on cross-sectional statistical analysis.

In TCRdb, the 5' RACE reads were re-called with MiXCR into one record per CDR3 protein. Of some 790,000 distinct CDR3 sequences detected, over 15% appear once; the ten largest clones hold roughly 14%. The same specimen was also included in a second study, on T cells expressing NK-cell markers. As reported in that work: A range of about 1.0-8% of CD8+ T cells consisted of dominant NKG2C+ clonotypes in several donors.

This receptor was taken from a woman younger than 30 in good health. V is TRBV20-1 and J is TRBJ1-6; D might be TRBD1 (5 bases). Sequenced input: PBMCs. The CDR3 loop is CSAGQGGSPLHF. As DNA, the CDR3 is TGCAGTGCCGGGCAGGGTGGATCACCCCTCCACTTT.